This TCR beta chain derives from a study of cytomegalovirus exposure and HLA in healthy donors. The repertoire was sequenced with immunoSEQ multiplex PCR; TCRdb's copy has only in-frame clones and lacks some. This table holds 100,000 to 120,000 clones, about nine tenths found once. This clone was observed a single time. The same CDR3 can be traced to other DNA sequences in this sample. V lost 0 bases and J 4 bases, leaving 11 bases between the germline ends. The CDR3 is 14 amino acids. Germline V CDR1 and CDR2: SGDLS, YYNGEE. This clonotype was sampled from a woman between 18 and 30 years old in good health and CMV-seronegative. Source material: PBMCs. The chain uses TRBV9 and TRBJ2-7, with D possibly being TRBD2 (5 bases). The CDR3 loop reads CASSVGRGSYEQYF. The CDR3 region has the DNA TGTGCCAGCAGCGTAGGTCGAGGGTCTTACGAGCAGTACTTC.